This TCR beta chain was retrieved from a study of Graves' ophthalmopathy and Graves' hyperthyroidism. RNA transcripts were the template, and TCR beta CDR3 regions were amplified from them. Second-round multiplex PCR followed a first-round RT-PCR using HTBI primers. TCRdb itself ran the multiplex PCR reads through MiXCR, one entry per CDR3 protein. Of around 660,000 distinct CDR3 sequences listed, under 50% are singletons. In this sample, this clonotype turned up many times. The CDR3 runs 13 residues. CDR1 and CDR2 (germline): DFQATT, SNEGSKA (reference sequence). Trimming removed 5 bases at V and 6 bases at J, with 17 bases between.

This clonotype was sampled from an adult man with Graves' ophthalmopathy. The J gene is TRBJ2-7, the V gene TRBV20-1, with D perhaps matching TRBD1 or TRBD2 (5 bases each). The sequenced sample consisted of peripheral blood. CDR3 residues: CSAGRGSGSEQYF. DNA of the CDR3: TGCAGTGCTGGACGGGGCTCGGGTTCCGAGCAGTACTTC.